The 20 T cell receptor beta chains below come from one sample, sequenced in a study of blood T cell repertoires in COVID-19 (TCRdb year 2020). The library was made by the immunoSEQ multiplex PCR assay. Entries here come from immuneACCESS through TCRdb and include only in-frame sequences with V and J called. Some clones fail to appear in such tables; in the studies checked, an unresolved V gene covers under half of the shortfall, and the cause of the remainder is unknown. The sample data list 150,000 or so clones, and roughly 76% of these were observed just once. The ten biggest clones cover about 9.4% of the sample. The specimen sequenced was peripheral blood. These receptors all come from a woman aged 50 to 60 with active or convalescent COVID-19.

There are a few counts of this clone. The chain carries TRBV5-5 and TRBJ1-6; D is possibly TRBD1 (5 bases). This CDR3 contains 17 residues. Trimming left V 4 bases short and J 0 bases short, with 14 bases between. Germline V gene sequence: CDR1 SGHKS, CDR2 YYEKEE (reference sequence). CDR3 nucleotide sequence: TGTGCCAGCAGCACTGGAGCTCAGGGCTCCTATAATTCACCCCTCCACTTT. It encodes CASSTGAQGSYNSPLHF.

The chain has TRBV9 and TRBJ1-2, with 9 positions matching TRBD1. CDR1 is SGDLS, CDR2 YYNGEE, per germline. Germline trimming cut 3 bases from V and 8 bases from J; bases unmatched to any gene: 5. The CDR3 has 13 residues. The CDR3, as DNA: TGTGCCAGCAGCGGGGGACAGGGAAAGGGCTACACCTTC. Its translation is CASSGGQGKGYTF.

The genes are TRBV2 and TRBJ2-3, with a tentative D call TRBD2 (6 bases). The CDR3 runs 13 residues. From germline, CDR1 is SNHLY and CDR2 FYNNEI. The ends were cut back, 6 bases at V and 2 bases at J, with 9 bases in the middle. This CDR3 is CASSLANTDTQYF. The CDR3 nucleotides read TGTGCCAGCAGCCTAGCGAACACAGATACGCAGTATTTT.

The gene calls are TRBV5-6 and TRBJ2-3; 8 nucleotides agree with TRBD2. This CDR3 is 13 amino acids long. Trimming cost V 4 bases and J 7 bases; bases outside gene matches: 5. CDR1 SGHDT and CDR2 YYEEEE come from the germline V gene. The CDR3 protein is CASSPGGRNTQYF. The CDR3 coding sequence is TGTGCCAGCAGCCCGGGGGGGAGAAATACGCAGTATTTT.

This chain joins TRBV7-9 and TRBJ2-1; D remains ambiguous. V was trimmed by 5 bases and J by 4 bases, leaving 9 bases between them. Germline V gives CDR1 SEHNR, CDR2 FQNEAQ (reference sequence). The CDR3 has 13 residues. Here the CDR3 reads CASSQTQYNEQFF. In DNA, the CDR3 is TGTGCCAGCAGCCAGACTCAGTACAATGAGCAGTTCTTC.

The J gene is TRBJ2-1, the V gene TRBV4-2; 8 positions agree with TRBD2. The germline V gene encodes CDR1 LGHNA and CDR2 YNFKEQ. J gave up 4 bases and V 4 bases, and 9 bases lay outside the gene matches. The CDR3 covers 16 residues. As DNA, the CDR3 is TGTGCCAGCAGCCCCCGAGGGACTAGTTCTTACAATGAGCAGTTCTTC. Translated: CASSPRGTSSYNEQFF.

This clone occurred many times. This specimen includes other DNA sequences encoding the same CDR3. The chain recombines TRBV12-3 or TRBV12-4 with TRBJ1-1; 7 bases align to TRBD1. Losses at the gene ends were 2 bases for V and 5 bases for J; bases not matched to a gene: 2. CDR3 length: 13 residues. This CDR3 is CASSLYRGTEAFF. The CDR3 region has the DNA TGTGCCAGCAGTTTATACAGGGGTACTGAAGCTTTCTTT.

As for this clone: A much larger clone is a single base away; this may be a read error. The chain joins TRBV7-2 to TRBJ1-2, with 9 bases lining up with TRBD1. The V gene's germline CDR1 is SGHTA and CDR2 FQGNSA. The CDR3 sequence is 13 residues long. J was trimmed by 5 bases and V by 5 bases; bases with no gene match: 3. The CDR3 DNA reads as TGTGCCAGCAGCCCCGGACAGGGGTATGGCTACACCTTC. Its translation: CASSPGQGYGYTF.

The chain joins TRBV4-1 to TRBJ2-7; 11 nucleotides match TRBD1. The J segment lost 1 base and the V segment lost 5 bases, leaving 10 bases of the junction unmatched. Per germline, CDR1 MGHRA and CDR2 YSYEKL. The CDR3 runs to 17 residues. CDR3 sequence: CASSEGTGGISSYEQYF. CDR3 DNA sequence: TGCGCCAGCAGCGAGGGGACAGGGGGTATTAGTTCCTACGAGCAGTACTTC.

The chain links TRBV2 to TRBJ1-3; maybe TRBD1 (6 bases). Trimming left V 8 bases short and J 2 bases short, with 7 bases between. Per the germline V gene, CDR1 is SNHLY and CDR2 is FYNNEI. This CDR3 contains 12 residues. The CDR3, as DNA: TGTGCCAGCCGGGACACTGGAAACACCATATATTTT. Amino acid sequence: CASRDTGNTIYF.

The rearrangement joins TRBV6-1 to TRBJ2-1, with TRBD2 identical over 8 bases. The ends lost 2 bases at V and 4 bases at J; junction bases unmatched: 1. Germline V gene sequence: CDR1 MNHNS, CDR2 SASEGT. This CDR3 contains 14 residues. The CDR3 loop reads CASSETGGYNEQFF. DNA of the CDR3: TGTGCCAGCAGTGAAACGGGGGGGTACAATGAGCAGTTCTTC.

The chain joins TRBV7-2 to TRBJ2-1; 11 nucleotides match TRBD2. CDR1 is SGHTA, CDR2 FQGNSA, per germline. CDR3 length equals 16 residues. V was clipped by 1 base and J by 5 bases; unmatched bases: 4. In nucleotides, the CDR3 is TGTGCCAGCAGCTTAGGAATAGCGGGAGGGGACAATGAGCAGTTCTTC. It codes for CASSLGIAGGDNEQFF.

The chain has TRBV19 and TRBJ1-4, with 9 bases lining up with TRBD1. The germline V gene has CDR1 LNHDA and CDR2 SQIVND (reference sequence). With 6 bases clipped from V and 4 bases from J, the junction kept 6 bases outside the gene matches. The CDR3 sequence is 15 residues long. CDR3 nucleotides: TGTGCCAGTAGCCCGGGACAGGGCTTTAATGAAAAACTGTTTTTT. As protein: CASSPGQGFNEKLFF.

The chain joins TRBV7-3 to TRBJ2-7; 7 nucleotides line up with TRBD1. The trim removed 10 bases at V and 3 bases at J, leaving 18 bases unmatched. Germline lookup yields CDR1 SGHTA and CDR2 FQGTGA. CDR3 size: 16 residues. CDR3 in DNA: TGTGCCACCTATTCTCTCAGGGACAGTGAAGACTACGAGCAGTACTTC. It encodes CATYSLRDSEDYEQYF. Based on the CDR3 plus reference TRBV7-3 and TRBJ2-7, the full variable domain is GAGVSQTPSNKVTEKGKYVELRCDPISGHTALYWYRQSLGQGPEFLIYFQGTGAADDSGLPNDRFFAVRPEGSVSTLKIQRTERGDSAVYLCATYSLRDSEDYEQYFGPGTRLTVT.

This clone was detected only a few times. The V and J genes are TRBV6-2 or TRBV6-3 and TRBJ2-1; 12 bases agree with TRBD1. The CDR3 length is 15 residues. After removal of 5 bases from V and 6 bases from J, the junction contained 5 bases not matched to a gene. Germline lookup yields CDR1 MNHEY and CDR2 SVGEGT. CDR3 sequence (DNA): TGTGCCAGCAGTCGCCGGGACAGGGGGCCCAATGAGCAGTTCTTC. It translates to CASSRRDRGPNEQFF.

Ten or more counts support this clone. This chain's CDR3 is CAWSVSVYEQYF. For the CDR3, the DNA is TGTGCCTGGAGTGTATCAGTCTACGAGCAGTACTTC. The J gene is TRBJ2-7, the V gene TRBV30; no firm D call. The germline V gene encodes CDR1 GTSNPN and CDR2 SVGIG (reference sequence). The CDR3 consists of 12 residues. Trimming pared 0 bases from V and 3 bases from J, leaving 6 bases between.

V and J are TRBV19 and TRBJ2-2; D remains unclear. The ends were cut back, 7 bases at V and 2 bases at J, with 14 bases in the middle. Germline CDR1 and CDR2: LNHDA and SQIVND (reference sequence). The CDR3 sequence is 15 residues long. The CDR3 nucleotides read TGTGCCAGTAACGGCGCGGTCGGTAACACCGGGGAGCTGTTTTTT. It translates to CASNGAVGNTGELFF.

This clone was detected only a few times. The chain joins TRBV11-2 to TRBJ2-3; 8 bases are shared with TRBD2. V shed 6 bases, J shed 0 bases, and the junction held 11 bases outside the gene matches. Germline CDR1 and CDR2: SGHAT and FQNNGV. CDR3 length equals 17 residues. For the CDR3, the DNA is TGTGCCAGCAGTAAAAGGCGAGCGGGGGATAGCACAGATACGCAGTATTTT. It encodes CASSKRRAGDSTDTQYF.

The gene calls are TRBV18 and TRBJ1-4; D gene uncertain. Per germline, CDR1 KGHSH and CDR2 LQKENI. This CDR3 spans 14 amino acids. V was cut by 2 bases and J by 8 bases, with 12 bases left in between. The CDR3 reads CASSPSFKSEKLFF. CDR3 DNA: TGTGCCAGCTCACCAAGTTTTAAAAGCGAAAAACTGTTTTTT.

The chain joins TRBV6-2 or TRBV6-3 to TRBJ2-5, with 12 bases aligning to TRBD1. Germline lookup yields CDR1 MNHEY and CDR2 SVGEGT. The CDR3 is 15 amino acids. V shed 2 bases, J shed 5 bases, and the junction held 3 bases outside the gene matches. CDR3 DNA sequence: TGTGCCAGCAGTTACCCTGGGACAGGGGGCGAGACCCAGTACTTC. Translation gives CASSYPGTGGETQYF.